The clone carrying this T cell receptor beta chain has just one count. Its target is not known. Treatment here: oral pan-JAK inhibitor, 5-10 mg twice daily. Alopecia areata patients provided lesional scalp punch biopsies and peripheral blood. These data belong to a study of CD8+ T cells in alopecia areata. Across the whole study: Those treated were given oral tofacitinib at 5 to 10 mg twice daily. Whole-study findings and limits: Clonality in the scalp and expanded CD8+ clones ranked among the top 100 were significantly decreased by tofacitinib. The study found that many expanded lesional clones persisted in scalp and blood during tofacitinib.

cDNA prepared by RNA extraction and subsequent reverse transcription served as the template for sequencing. Here immunoSEQ multiplex PCR was the method, and the copy in TCRdb shows in-frame clones only, minus some. The sample consists of about 190,000 clones, around 50% of them appearing once. The starting material was CD8+ T cells sorted from blood, obtained at week 24, from a patient treated with tofacitinib. The sequence was obtained from a human donor with alopecia areata.

The CDR3 DNA is TGTGCCAGCAGCCCCGGGACAGGGGCCGGGGAGCTGTTTTTT. Encoded protein: CASSPGTGAGELFF. This chain links TRBV6-5 with TRBJ2-2; 10 bases fit TRBD1. Germline V gene lookup returns CDR1 MNHEY and CDR2 SVGAGI. The length of the CDR3 is 14 residues. Unmatched junction bases numbered 4, after V lost 6 bases and J lost 6 bases.